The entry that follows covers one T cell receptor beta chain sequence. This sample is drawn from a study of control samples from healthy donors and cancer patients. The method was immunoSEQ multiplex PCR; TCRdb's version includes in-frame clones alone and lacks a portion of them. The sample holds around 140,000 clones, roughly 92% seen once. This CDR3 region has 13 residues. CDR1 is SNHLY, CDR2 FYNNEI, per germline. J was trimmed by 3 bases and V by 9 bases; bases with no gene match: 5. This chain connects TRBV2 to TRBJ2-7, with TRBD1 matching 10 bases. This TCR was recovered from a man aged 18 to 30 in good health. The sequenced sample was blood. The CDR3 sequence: CASSRDRGYEQYF. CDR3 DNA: TGTGCCAGTAGCCGGGACAGGGGCTACGAGCAGTACTTC.